The table lists the clone carrying this T cell receptor (beta chain) with a few counts. TCRdb reanalysed the 5' RACE reads using MiXCR and keeps one entry per CDR3 protein. Of 200,000 to 250,000 distinct CDR3 sequences in the sample, around a tenth are singletons; the top ten hold roughly 6.8%. The sample comes from a study of CD8 T cells in ankylosing spondylitis. Germline CDR1 is SNHLY and CDR2 is FYNNEI. V dropped 9 bases and J dropped 2 bases, with 5 bases sitting between them. The CDR3 is 12 residues long. V gene TRBV2 combines with J gene TRBJ2-6, with D hard to call. What was sequenced was blood, either unsorted or a sorted T cell fraction (not recorded which). The origin of this receptor is a male donor with ankylosing spondylitis or in good health (not recorded which). CDR3 amino acids: CASQAGANVLTF. The CDR3 nucleotides are TGTGCCAGTCAGGCTGGGGCCAACGTCCTGACTTTC.